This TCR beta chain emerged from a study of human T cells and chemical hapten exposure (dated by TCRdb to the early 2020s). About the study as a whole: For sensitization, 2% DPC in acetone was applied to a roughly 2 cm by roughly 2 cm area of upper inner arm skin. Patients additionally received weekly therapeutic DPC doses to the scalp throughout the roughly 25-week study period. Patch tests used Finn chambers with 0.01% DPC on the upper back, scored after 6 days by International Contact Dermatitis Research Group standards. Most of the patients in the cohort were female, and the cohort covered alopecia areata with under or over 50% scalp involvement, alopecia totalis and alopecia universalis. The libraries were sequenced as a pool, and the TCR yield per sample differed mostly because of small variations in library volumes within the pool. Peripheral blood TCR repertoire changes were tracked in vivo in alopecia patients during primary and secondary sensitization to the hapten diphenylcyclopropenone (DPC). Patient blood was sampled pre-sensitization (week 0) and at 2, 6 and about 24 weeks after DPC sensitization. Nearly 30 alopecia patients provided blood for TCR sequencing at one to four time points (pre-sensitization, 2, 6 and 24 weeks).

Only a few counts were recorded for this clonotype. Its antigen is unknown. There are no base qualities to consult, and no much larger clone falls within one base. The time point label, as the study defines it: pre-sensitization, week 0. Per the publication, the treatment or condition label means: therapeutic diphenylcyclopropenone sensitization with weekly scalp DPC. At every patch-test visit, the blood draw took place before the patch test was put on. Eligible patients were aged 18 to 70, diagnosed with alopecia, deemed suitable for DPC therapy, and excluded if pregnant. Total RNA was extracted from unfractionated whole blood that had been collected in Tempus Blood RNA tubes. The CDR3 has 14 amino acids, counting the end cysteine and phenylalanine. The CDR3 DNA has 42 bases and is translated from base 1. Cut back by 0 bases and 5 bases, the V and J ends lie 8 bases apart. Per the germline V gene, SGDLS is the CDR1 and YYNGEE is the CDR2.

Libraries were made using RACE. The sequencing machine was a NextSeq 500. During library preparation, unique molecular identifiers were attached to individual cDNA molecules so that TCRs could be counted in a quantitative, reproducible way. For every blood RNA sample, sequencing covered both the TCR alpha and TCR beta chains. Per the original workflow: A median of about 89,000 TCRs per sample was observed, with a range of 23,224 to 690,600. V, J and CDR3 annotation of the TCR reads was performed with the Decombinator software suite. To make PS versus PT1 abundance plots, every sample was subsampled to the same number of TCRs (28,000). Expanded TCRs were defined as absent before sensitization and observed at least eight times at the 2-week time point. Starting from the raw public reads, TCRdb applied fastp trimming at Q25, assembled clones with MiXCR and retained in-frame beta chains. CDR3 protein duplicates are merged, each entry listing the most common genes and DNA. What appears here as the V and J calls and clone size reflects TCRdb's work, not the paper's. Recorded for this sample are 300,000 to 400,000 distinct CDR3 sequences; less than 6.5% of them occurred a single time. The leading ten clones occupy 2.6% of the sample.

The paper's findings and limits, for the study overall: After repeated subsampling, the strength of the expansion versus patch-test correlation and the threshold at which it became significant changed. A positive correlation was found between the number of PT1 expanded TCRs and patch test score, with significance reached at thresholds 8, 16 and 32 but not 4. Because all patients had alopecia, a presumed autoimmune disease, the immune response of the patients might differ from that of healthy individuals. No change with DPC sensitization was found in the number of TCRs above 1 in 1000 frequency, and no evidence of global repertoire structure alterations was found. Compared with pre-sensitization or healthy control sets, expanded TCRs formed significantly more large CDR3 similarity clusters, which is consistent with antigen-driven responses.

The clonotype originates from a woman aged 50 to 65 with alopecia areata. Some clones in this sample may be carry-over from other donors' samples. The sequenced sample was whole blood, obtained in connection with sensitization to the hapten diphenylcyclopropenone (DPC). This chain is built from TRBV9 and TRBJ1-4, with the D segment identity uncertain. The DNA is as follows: TGTGCCAGCAGCGTAGGTCGGAGGAATGAAAAACTGTTTTTT. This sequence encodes CASSVGRRNEKLFF.